This T cell receptor beta chain is drawn from a study of CD4 T cell repertoires in COVID-19. Study-level background: Other coronavirus spike proteins restimulated relabeled CFSE-low cells expanded with IL-2 for approximately ten days.

There are 13 residues in the CDR3. V lost 0 bases and J lost 3, with 4 bases in between. Looked up from germline, CDR1 is SGHDN and CDR2 is FVKESK. Study-wide results and limits: SARS-CoV and/or HKU1 spike cultures shared between about 7 and 26% of SARS-CoV-2 clonotypes.

A word on this clone: The target antigen is unknown.

Sequencing was done directly on freshly isolated, uncultured memory T cells. The protocol was immunoSEQ multiplex PCR, while the TCRdb copy is restricted to in-frame clones and leaves out a portion. The sample records tens of thousands of clones, roughly 84% being singletons. The source is a human donor who had COVID-19. The material sequenced was central memory CD4+ T cells from blood, taken before the COVID-19 pandemic. V is TRBV14 and J is TRBJ2-3, with no clear D. CDR3 bases: TGTGCCAGCAGCCAAGAAATAACAGATACGCAGTATTTT. Protein: CASSQEITDTQYF.